These 7 T cell receptor beta chains share one sample of origin, sequenced in a study of OX40 agonist ivuxolimab in advanced cancers. Produced via immunoSEQ multiplex PCR; TCRdb's table is partial and in-frame only. Seen here are more than 80,000 clones, 91% observed once, and the top ten hold roughly 1.6%. Source: CD4+ or CD8+ T cells sorted from blood, taken in a trial of the OX40 agonist ivuxolimab. These receptors were taken from an adult with an advanced solid tumor such as melanoma, head and neck, liver or kidney cancer.

J is TRBJ2-3 and V is TRBV4-1, with 7 nucleotides matching TRBD2. Trimming cost V 8 bases and J 4 bases; bases outside gene matches: 12. The CDR3 has 15 amino acids. Germline V gene sequence: CDR1 MGHRA, CDR2 YSYEKL. CDR3 nucleotides: TGCGCCAGCTGGGGGTGGGGGAGCGGGGCAGATACGCAGTATTTT. Protein sequence: CASWGWGSGADTQYF.

This clone was recorded a few times. This chain links TRBV6-1 with TRBJ2-5; 11 bases align to TRBD1. Germline assignment: CDR1 MNHNS and CDR2 SASEGT. This CDR3 is built from 15 residues. Losses at the gene ends were 1 base for V and 5 bases for J; bases not matched to a gene: 3. CDR3 sequence (DNA): TGTGCCAGCAGTGAAGTGGGACAGGGGGGGGAGACCCAGTACTTC. This gives the protein CASSEVGQGGETQYF.

The V gene is TRBV19, the J gene TRBJ1-3; tentatively, D is TRBD1 (6 bases). Trimming left V 5 bases short and J 0 bases short, with 14 bases between. The CDR3 length is 16 residues. CDR1 and CDR2 (germline): LNHDA, SQIVND (reference sequence). The CDR3 region is CASSVPGHNSGNTIYF. CDR3 nucleotides: TGTGCCAGTAGTGTACCGGGACACAACTCTGGAAACACCATATATTTT.

CDR3 coding DNA: TGTGCCAGCTCTAGACAGGGGCTGAACTATGGCTACACCTTC. This encodes CASSRQGLNYGYTF. J is TRBJ1-2 and V is TRBV28, with 8 nucleotides matching TRBD1. CDR3 length: 14 residues. Germline V gene data show CDR1 as MDHEN and CDR2 as SYDVKM. With 8 bases clipped from V and 2 bases from J, the junction kept 7 bases outside the gene matches.

V and J are TRBV6-4 and TRBJ2-2; possibly TRBD1 for D (5 bases). The CDR3 has 14 residues. CDR1 is MRHNA and CDR2 is SNTAGT in the germline V gene. Trimming removed 4 bases at V and 2 bases at J, with 8 bases between. The CDR3 DNA reads as TGTGCCAGCAGTGTTGACAGTAACACCGGGGAGCTGTTTTTT. As protein: CASSVDSNTGELFF.

This chain uses TRBV30 with TRBJ2-3, with 7 bases fitting TRBD2. Germline CDR1 GTSNPN, CDR2 SVGIG (reference sequence). The V segment lost 0 bases and the J segment 1 base; nucleotides outside the gene matches: 7. This CDR3 spans 16 amino acids. The CDR3 here is CAWSVFTSVRTDTQYF. CDR3 bases: TGTGCCTGGAGTGTATTTACTAGCGTCCGCACAGATACGCAGTATTTT.

This chain joins TRBV11-2 and TRBJ2-3; D possibly uses TRBD1 or TRBD2 (5 bases each). There are 18 residues in the CDR3. Trimming removed 5 bases at V and 0 bases at J, with 21 bases between. Looked up from germline, CDR1 is SGHAT and CDR2 is FQNNGV. CDR3 sequence reads: CASSKITGPRRSTDTQYF. The CDR3 DNA is TGTGCCAGCAGCAAAATAACGGGACCCAGGAGGAGCACAGATACGCAGTATTTT.